The clone carrying this T cell receptor (beta chain) was detected many times. The V gene end was trimmed by 5 bases and the J gene end by 6 bases; junction bases not matched to a gene: 8. The length of the CDR3 is 14 residues. TCRdb reprocessed the 5' RACE reads via MiXCR and lists one record per CDR3 protein. Among around 29,000 distinct CDR3 sequences, 6.3% were seen once, and the ten largest hold roughly 25%. The data belong to a study of T cells after yellow fever vaccination. The specimen comprised PBMCs, either bulk or a sorted T-cell subset (CD4+, CD8+, memory, or dextramer-sorted; not recorded which), sampled on the day of the yellow fever booster vaccination. The TCR was taken from a man aged 30 to 39 who received the YFV17D yellow fever vaccine. The chain couples TRBV12-3 or TRBV12-4 to TRBJ1-1; 8 bases agree with TRBD1. CDR3 sequence (DNA): TGTGCCAGCAGTCCCTCGGACAGGGATGCTGAAGCTTTCTTT. Residues: CASSPSDRDAEAFF.